This entry lists 5 T cell receptor beta chains sequenced from one sample in a study of memory CD4+ T cells and cytomegalovirus serostatus (dated by TCRdb to about 2019). The library came from the immunoSEQ multiplex PCR assay. TCRdb carries this immuneACCESS record with in-frame sequences only. Its versions omit some clonotypes, under half of them owing to an unresolved V gene in the studies checked, with the rest unexplained. The sample table lists around 76,000 clones, under 80% of them with a count of one. 2.5% to 3% of the sample lies in the top ten. A FACSAria II was used to sort memory CD4+ T cells, defined as single viable CD3+CD4+CD8-CD45RO+ cells. The sample consisted of memory CD4+ T cells from blood. All receptors derive from an adult in good health and CMV-seropositive.

V is TRBV29-1 and J is TRBJ1-2, with D maybe TRBD1 (6 bases). The length of the CDR3 is 12 residues. V was cut by 4 bases and J by 7 bases, with 13 bases left in between. In germline, CDR1 is SQVTM, CDR2 ANQGSEA. For the CDR3, the DNA is TGCAGCGTTGTTGGCCAGGGGCTTGGCTACACCTTC. This translates into CSVVGQGLGYTF.

The chain has TRBV29-1 and TRBJ1-1, with 8 bases matching TRBD1. J gave up 4 bases and V 5 bases, and 9 bases lay outside the gene matches. There are 14 residues in the CDR3. The germline CDR1 and CDR2 sequences are SQVTM and ANQGSEA. In DNA form, the CDR3 reads TGCAGCGTTAATTCACAGGGGGGGGGCACTGAAGCTTTCTTT. Amino acids: CSVNSQGGGTEAFF.

The CDR3 is CSVGRGANYGYTF. Here the CDR3 DNA reads TGCAGCGTTGGGCGGGGGGCGAACTATGGCTACACCTTC. This sequence joins TRBV29-1 and TRBJ1-2; tentative D call: TRBD1 (6 bases). CDR3 length: 13 residues. Germline V gene sequence: CDR1 SQVTM, CDR2 ANQGSEA. V was cut by 4 bases and J by 2 bases, with 11 bases left in between.

J is TRBJ2-1 and V is TRBV15; maybe TRBD2 (6 bases). The germline V gene has CDR1 LNHNV and CDR2 YYDKDF (reference sequence). This CDR3 has 13 residues. Trimming took off 1 base at V and 12 bases at J, with 13 bases between the two ends. CDR3 nucleotide sequence: TGTGCCACCAGCAGAGGGAGGGCACGCGTGCAGTTCTTC. Translated: CATSRGRARVQFF.

The gene calls are TRBV30 and TRBJ2-7; D gene unclear. Germline CDR1 GTSNPN, CDR2 SVGIG (reference sequence). Trimming shortened V by 1 base and J by 7 bases, and 17 bases separated the two germline ends. This CDR3 is 14 amino acids long. The CDR3 here is CAWSGQAPYKEQYF. The CDR3 DNA is TGTGCCTGGAGTGGGCAAGCCCCCTACAAGGAGCAGTACTTC. Full variable domain (missing parts from reference TRBV30 and TRBJ2-7): SQTIHQWPATLVQPVGSPLSLECTVEGTSNPNLYWYRQAAGRGLQLLFYSVGIGQISSEVPQNLSASRPQDRQFILSSKKLLLSDSGFYLCAWSGQAPYKEQYFGPGTRLTVT.